This T cell receptor beta chain originates from a study of blood T cell repertoires in COVID-19. Across the study: PBMCs, B-cell-depleted T cells, or T cells provided the cDNA or gDNA that made up the material.

Concerning this clone: This specimen includes other DNA sequences encoding the same CDR3.

Original processing methods: Estimates of nucleated cell counts were drawn from the amplification of reference gene primers. The table came from immunoSEQ multiplex PCR; TCRdb's copy has only in-frame clones and leaves some out. The DNA gave D and trimming, while V, J and clone size come from that table. Among about 210,000 clones, around 81% were seen once, and the ten largest hold around 8.9%. Recruits, aged about 18 to 95 years, lived in 20 to 30 US areas. The study assigned cohorts using participant-reported clinical history. The source of this sequence is a woman aged 45-65 years with acute COVID-19. Specimen: PBMCs or T cells enriched from blood (not recorded which).

The CDR3 loop is CASSLAGGRNSPLHF. For the CDR3, the DNA is TGTGCCAGCAGTTTAGCAGGGGGCAGGAATTCACCCCTCCACTTT. The chain links TRBV28 to TRBJ1-6; 8 nucleotides agree with TRBD1. The V gene's germline CDR1 is MDHEN and CDR2 SYDVKM. V shed 2 bases and J 7 bases; nucleotides not matched to a gene: 4. The CDR3 totals 15 residues.